The entry that follows covers one TCR beta chain sequence. Its antigen is as yet unknown. The time point: cycle 4 day 1 (C4D1), after around six weeks of nivolumab. Every patient experienced relapse after autologous stem cell transplantation, and brentuximab vedotin exposure varied. Patients reached a best response of complete response, partial response or progressive disease. The source of the sample is a study of PD-1 blockade in classical Hodgkin lymphoma. Findings of the study overall: Anyone who began nivolumab under 1 year after ASCT was excluded. A significant rise in TCR diversity by C4D1 was seen for CD4+ but not CD8+ cells.

The data were produced by immunoSEQ multiplex PCR, yet TCRdb's version contains in-frame clones alone and is incomplete. The data contain 100,000 or so clones, roughly 90% of them singletons. The CDR3 is 15 amino acids. Trimming cost V 0 bases and J 1 base, with 10 bases left between them. The germline V gene has CDR1 SGHRS and CDR2 YFSETQ. The chain combines TRBV5-1 with TRBJ1-1; TRBD1 is a possible D gene (5 bases). The TCR comes from a human donor with classical Hodgkin lymphoma. Here the sequenced sample was peripheral blood mononuclear cells (PBMCs), taken before the fourth cycle of nivolumab. Written as DNA, the CDR3 is TGCGCCAGCAGCTTGGTGGGGGGAGGGAACACTGAAGCTTTCTTT. Translation: CASSLVGGGNTEAFF.